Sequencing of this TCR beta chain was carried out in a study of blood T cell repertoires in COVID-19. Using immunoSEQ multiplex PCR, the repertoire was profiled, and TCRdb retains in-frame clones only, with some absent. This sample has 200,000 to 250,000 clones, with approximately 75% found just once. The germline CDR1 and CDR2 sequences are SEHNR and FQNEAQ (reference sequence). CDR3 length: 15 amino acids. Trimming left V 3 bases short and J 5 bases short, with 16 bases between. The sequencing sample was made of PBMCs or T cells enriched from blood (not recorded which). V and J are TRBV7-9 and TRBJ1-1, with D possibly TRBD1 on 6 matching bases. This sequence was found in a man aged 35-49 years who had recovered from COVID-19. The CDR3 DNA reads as TGTGCCAGCAGCTTGGGTACGGGGGGCGCGACTGAAGCTTTCTTT. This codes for CASSLGTGGATEAFF.